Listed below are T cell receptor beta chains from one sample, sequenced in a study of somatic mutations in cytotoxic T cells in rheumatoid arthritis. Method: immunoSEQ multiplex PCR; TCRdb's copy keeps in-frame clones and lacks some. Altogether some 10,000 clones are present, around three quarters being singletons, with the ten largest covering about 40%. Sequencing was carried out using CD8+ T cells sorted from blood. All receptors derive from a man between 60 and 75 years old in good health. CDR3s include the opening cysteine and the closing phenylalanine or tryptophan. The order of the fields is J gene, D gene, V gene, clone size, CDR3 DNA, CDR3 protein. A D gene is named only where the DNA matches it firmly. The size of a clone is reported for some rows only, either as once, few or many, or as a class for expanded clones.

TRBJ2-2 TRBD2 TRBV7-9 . TGTGCCAGCAGTTGGGGCCTAGCGGGAGTTGGGACCGGGGAGCTGTTTTTT CASSWGLAGVGTGELFF
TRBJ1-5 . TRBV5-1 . TGCGCCAGCAGCTTGCTCGGGGGGCCTCAGCCCCAGCATTTT CASSLLGGPQPQHF
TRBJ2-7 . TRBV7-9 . TGTGCCAGCAGCTTAGGAGGGACACCACCCTACGAGCAGTACTTC CASSLGGTPPYEQYF
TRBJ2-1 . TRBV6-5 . TGTGCCAGCAGTTACGGAGGGTACAATGAGCAGTTCTTC CASSYGGYNEQFF
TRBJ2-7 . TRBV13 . TGTGCCAGCAGCTTAGGAGCGGGCTGGGGCTTAGACGAGCAGTACTTC CASSLGAGWGLDEQYF
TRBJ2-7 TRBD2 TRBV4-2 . TGTGCCAGCAGCCAAGACGCCAGCGGGGGGCCCTACGAGCAGTACTTC CASSQDASGGPYEQYF
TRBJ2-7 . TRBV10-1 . TGCGCCAGCACCAACGGGGGACATCGCGACGAGCAGTACTTC CASTNGGHRDEQYF
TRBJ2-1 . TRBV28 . TGTGCCAGCAGTTTTGAGTTTTCCATGGGGGACACTTTATACAATGAGCAGTTCTTC CASSFEFSMGDTLYNEQFF
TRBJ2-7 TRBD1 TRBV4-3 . TGCGCCAGCAGCCAGGAAAGACAGGGAGCCTACGAGCAGTACTTC CASSQERQGAYEQYF
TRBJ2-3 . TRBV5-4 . TGTGCCAGCAGTCGGGGTTTTAGCACAGATACGCAGTATTTT CASSRGFSTDTQYF
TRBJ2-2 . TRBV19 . TGTGCCAGTAGTATACTGTTGTCGGCCGGGGAGCTGTTTTTT CASSILLSAGELFF
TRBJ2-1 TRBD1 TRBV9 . TGTGCCAGCAGCCAACCTGAAGTGGACAGGATCGCCTACAATGAGCAGTTCTTC CASSQPEVDRIAYNEQFF
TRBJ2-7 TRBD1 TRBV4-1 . TGCGCCAGCAGCCAGGAAGGGACAGGGAACGAGCAGTACTTC CASSQEGTGNEQYF
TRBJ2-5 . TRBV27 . TGTGCCAGCAGTCACCAAGAGACCCAGTACTTC CASSHQETQYF
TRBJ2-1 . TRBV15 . TGTGCCACCAGCAGAGAAAGAAGCTCCTACAATGAGCAGTTCTTC CATSRERSSYNEQFF
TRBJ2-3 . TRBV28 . TGTGCCAGCAGTTTAAGGGCGGATACAGATACGCAGTATTTT CASSLRADTDTQYF
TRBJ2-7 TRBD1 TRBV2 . TGTGCCAGCAGGGTTGGGACAGGGGCCTACGAGCAGTACTTC CASRVGTGAYEQYF
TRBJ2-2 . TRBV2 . TGTGCCAGCAATGGCCGCGGACAGATCACCGGGGAGCTGTTTTTT CASNGRGQITGELFF
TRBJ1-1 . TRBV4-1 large TGCGCCAGCAGCTCTAGGACAGAAAGCACTGAAGCTTTCTTT CASSSRTESTEAFF
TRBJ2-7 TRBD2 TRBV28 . TGTGCCAGCACAGTTAGCGGGGGGTTCAACGAGCAGTACTTC CASTVSGGFNEQYF
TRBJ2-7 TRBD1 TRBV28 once TGTGCCAGCAGTTTGGCAGGGGGCTACGAGCAGTACTTC CASSLAGGYEQYF
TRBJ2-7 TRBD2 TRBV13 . TGTGCCAGCAGCCAGGGACTAGCGGGGGTCGTTTACGAGCAGTACTTC CASSQGLAGVVYEQYF
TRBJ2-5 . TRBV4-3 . TGCGCCAGCAGCCAAGGGCTGGGCGTCCAAGAGACCCAGTACTTC CASSQGLGVQETQYF
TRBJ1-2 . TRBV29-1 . TGCAGCGCCCTGCGGACAGACTATGGCTACACCTTC CSALRTDYGYTF
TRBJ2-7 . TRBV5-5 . TGTGCCAGCAGCCTGGATGTGGACTACGAGCAGTACTTC CASSLDVDYEQYF
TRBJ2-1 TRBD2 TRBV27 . TGTGCCAGCAGGGGAGGGGACGGAATAGCCGAACAGTTCTTC CASRGGDGIAEQFF
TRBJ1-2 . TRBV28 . TGTGCCAGCCTCTTTGAGTTGGTACCGGGCTACACCTTC CASLFELVPGYTF
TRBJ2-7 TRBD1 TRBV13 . TGTGCCAGCAGCATAGGACAGGGGTCTTACGAGCAGTACTTC CASSIGQGSYEQYF
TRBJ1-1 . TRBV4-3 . TGCGCCAGCAGCCAGGTTCAGGGGTACGGTGAAGCTTTCTTT CASSQVQGYGEAFF
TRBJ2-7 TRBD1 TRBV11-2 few TGTGCCAGCAGCTTTCCACAGGGGGTAGAAGGTTACGAGCAGTACTTC CASSFPQGVEGYEQYF
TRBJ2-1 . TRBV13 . TGTGCCAGCAGCTTAGAGGGGCACAATGAGCAGTTCTTC CASSLEGHNEQFF
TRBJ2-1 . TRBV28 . TGTGCCAGCAGTTTAGGGCAAGAGCAGTTCTTC CASSLGQEQFF
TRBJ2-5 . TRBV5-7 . TGTGCCAGCAGCTTGGCTACTAGCTGGGGTGGAGAGACCCAGTACTTC CASSLATSWGGETQYF
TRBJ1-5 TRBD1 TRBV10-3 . TGTGCCATCACTATGGACAGGGACCAGCCCCAGCATTTT CAITMDRDQPQHF
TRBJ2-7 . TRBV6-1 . TGTGCCAGCAGTGAAGCATACCAGGTTCATTGGTACGAGCAGTACTTC CASSEAYQVHWYEQYF
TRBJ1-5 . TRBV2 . TGTGCCACAGGACAGCCCAATCAGCCCCAGCATTTT CATGQPNQPQHF
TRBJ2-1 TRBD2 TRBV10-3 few TGTGCCATCAGTGAGTCTAGCGGGGGGGCCTCTGGGTACAATGAGCAGTTCTTC CAISESSGGASGYNEQFF
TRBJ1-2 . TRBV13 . TGTGCCAGCACCGCCCTCGGAGATTCTAACTATGGCTACACCTTC CASTALGDSNYGYTF
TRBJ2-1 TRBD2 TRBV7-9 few TGTGCCAGCAGCACCCCGGGGGGGGCCCTCAATGAGCAGTTCTTC CASSTPGGALNEQFF
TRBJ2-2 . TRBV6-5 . TGTGCCAGCAGCCGGAGGGGGCGCGACACCGGGGAGCTGTTTTTT CASSRRGRDTGELFF
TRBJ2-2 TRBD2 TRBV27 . TGTGCCAGCACACCCGGGACTAGCGGGAGTCAGTACGCCGGGGAGCTGTTTTTT CASTPGTSGSQYAGELFF